Following are 14 T cell receptor beta chains from one sample sequenced in a study of OX40 agonist ivuxolimab in advanced cancers. The assay was immunoSEQ multiplex PCR, and TCRdb's table has in-frame clones only and misses some. Of fewer than 50,000 clones in the sample, 60% to 85% are singletons; the top ten hold approximately 12%. The sample here was CD4+ or CD8+ T cells sorted from blood, taken in a trial of the OX40 agonist ivuxolimab. The receptor source for this set is an adult with an advanced solid tumor such as melanoma, head and neck, liver or kidney cancer.

By frequency in the sample, this clone is medium-sized (0.01 to 0.1%). The chain recombines TRBV5-1 with TRBJ2-2, with 7 nucleotides matching TRBD2. J lost 4 bases, V lost 0 bases, and 6 bases had no gene match. The CDR3 sequence is 16 residues long. Germline CDR1 SGHRS, CDR2 YFSETQ. The CDR3 nucleotides read TGCGCCAGCAGCTTGGAGGGAGGGAGGACCACCGGGGAGCTGTTTTTT. Its protein is CASSLEGGRTTGELFF.

The chain links TRBV6-5 to TRBJ1-1; TRBD1 matches at 9 bases. V shed 10 bases, J shed 10 bases, and the junction held 19 bases outside the gene matches. This CDR3 region has 15 residues. Per the germline V gene, CDR1 is MNHEY and CDR2 is SVGAGI. The CDR3 is CATQTGGSVAIGAFF. Here the CDR3 DNA reads TGTGCCACCCAGACAGGGGGGTCGGTTGCTATTGGAGCTTTCTTT.

V and J are TRBV7-3 and TRBJ2-3, with a possible D match to TRBD2 (7 bases). Germline CDR1 SGHTA, CDR2 FQGTGA. The CDR3 consists of 15 residues. Trimming removed 5 bases from V and 2 bases from J, with 14 bases in between. The CDR3 is CASSPRGGNTDTQYF. The CDR3 bases are TGTGCCAGCAGCCCAAGGGGGGGGAACACAGATACGCAGTATTTT.

This clone was picked up a small number of times. The V call is TRBV7-9, the J call TRBJ2-2, with 9 bases lining up with TRBD2. The CDR3 spans 14 residues. Trimming at V came to 6 bases and at J to 7 bases, leaving 6 bases not matched to a gene. CDR1 SEHNR and CDR2 FQNEAQ come from the germline V gene (reference sequence). The CDR3 sequence: CASRWTSVGGELFF. CDR3 nucleotide sequence: TGTGCCAGCAGGTGGACTAGCGTCGGCGGGGAGCTGTTTTTT.

The J gene is TRBJ2-1, the V gene TRBV10-1; 8 positions match TRBD2. Germline V lookup: CDR1 WNHNN, CDR2 SYGVQD (reference sequence). The junction had 11 bases not matched to a gene; V was cut back by 2 bases and J by 2 bases. The CDR3 covers 18 residues. The CDR3 nucleotides are TGCGCCAGCAGTGAGATGGGGAGCGGGACTAGTACCTACAATGAGCAGTTCTTC. Translating gives CASSEMGSGTSTYNEQFF.

The rearrangement uses TRBV11-2 and TRBJ2-5; weak D call: TRBD1 (5 bases). The CDR3 is 15 amino acids. With 5 bases removed from V and 4 bases from J, the gap between germline ends came to 17 bases. Per germline, CDR1 SGHAT and CDR2 FQNNGV. CDR3 DNA sequence: TGTGCCAGCAGCCGCGGCCCAGGGCAAGGAGAGACCCAGTACTTC. Translated, it gives CASSRGPGQGETQYF.

A single count supports this clone. This chain connects TRBV27 to TRBJ2-1; D perhaps matches TRBD2 (6 bases). Between the trimmed V and J ends, which lost 5 bases and 6 bases, there was a span of 20 bases. Germline CDR1 and CDR2: MNHEY and SMNVEV (reference sequence). The CDR3 is 16 residues long. CDR3 sequence reads: CASSPIWGAGSNEQFF. The CDR3, as DNA: TGTGCCAGCAGTCCGATTTGGGGAGCGGGCAGCAATGAGCAGTTCTTC.

The chain links TRBV28 to TRBJ2-5; 8 bases are shared with TRBD1. The CDR3 runs to 15 residues. Germline V CDR1 and CDR2: MDHEN, SYDVKM. V dropped 4 bases and J dropped 1; count of bases not matched to a gene: 5. CDR3 in amino acids: CASSYLGQGQETQYF. The CDR3 nucleotides are TGTGCCAGCAGTTATCTCGGACAGGGCCAAGAGACCCAGTACTTC.

The genes are TRBV11-3 and TRBJ2-5, with TRBD1 matching 8 bases. The CDR3 has 13 amino acids. In germline, CDR1 is SGHNT, CDR2 YENEEA. Trimming took 3 bases from V and 3 from J; bases not matched to a gene: 0. The CDR3: CASSLGQEETQYF. As DNA, the CDR3 is TGTGCCAGCAGCTTGGGACAGGAAGAGACCCAGTACTTC.

The chain has TRBV7-2 and TRBJ1-5; tentative D call: TRBD1 (5 bases). Germline V gene data show CDR1 as SGHTA and CDR2 as FQGNSA. V was shortened by 0 bases and J by 0 bases, with 12 bases between the two germline ends. This CDR3 has 17 amino acids. The CDR3 bases are TGTGCCAGCAGCTTAGCGTCGGGGCAGTATAGCAATCAGCCCCAGCATTTT. It translates to CASSLASGQYSNQPQHF.

The J gene is TRBJ2-3, the V gene TRBV6-6; D is undetermined. Per the germline V gene, CDR1 is MNHNY and CDR2 is SVGAGI (reference sequence). The V gene lost 11 bases and the J gene lost 0 bases, with 12 bases spanning the gap. This CDR3 region has 13 residues. The CDR3 DNA reads TGTGCCGGTCGGGTCGATAGCACAGATACGCAGTATTTT. As protein: CAGRVDSTDTQYF.

CDR3 residues: CASSLRGGGTNEKLFF. CDR3 DNA: TGTGCCAGCAGCCTTAGAGGGGGCGGAACTAATGAAAAACTGTTTTTT. The chain carries TRBV11-2 and TRBJ1-4; 7 nucleotides agree with TRBD1. Germline CDR1 is SGHAT and CDR2 is FQNNGV. The length of the CDR3 is 16 residues. Unmatched junction bases numbered 7, after V lost 5 bases and J lost 1 base.

The rearrangement joins TRBV19 to TRBJ2-5; D is possibly TRBD1 (6 bases). V lost 4 bases and J 4 bases, leaving 7 bases between the germline ends. The CDR3 extends over 12 amino acids. Germline-derived CDR1 and CDR2 are LNHDA and SQIVND (reference sequence). Here the CDR3 DNA reads TGTGCCAGTAGTACCAGGGGAGAGACCCAGTACTTC. This codes for CASSTRGETQYF. The full variable domain, rest sourced from reference TRBV19 and TRBJ2-5, is DGGITQSPKYLFRKEGQNVTLSCEQNLNHDAMYWYRQDPGQGLRLIYYSQIVNDFQKGDIAEGYSVSREKKESFPLTVTSAQKNPTAFYLCASSTRGETQYFGPGTRLLVL.

This chain joins TRBV7-6 and TRBJ1-4; D unresolved. Germline V gene sequence: CDR1 SGHVS, CDR2 FNYEAQ. V dropped 5 bases and J dropped 8 bases, with 15 bases sitting between them. This CDR3 is 14 amino acids long. CDR3 in amino acids: CASSPTRINEKLFF. The DNA of the CDR3 is TGTGCCAGCAGCCCGACAAGAATAAACGAAAAACTGTTTTTT.